The present TCR beta chain was sequenced within a study of T cells in narcolepsy. Study at large: Donors had narcolepsy type 1 or type 2, or were healthy controls. Points from the study as a whole: Blood of same and different patients, but not healthy controls, reportedly held recurring autoreactive clonotypes.

Worth noting for this clone: Its target is not known.

TCRdb keeps only in-frame clones here, not all; method: immunoSEQ multiplex PCR. The sample gives some 30,000 clones, roughly four fifths of which show up once; about 0.64% is in the top ten. Material for sequencing was memory (CD45RA-) CD4+ T cells from blood. The receptor was derived from a human donor in good health.

CDR3 region: CAPSRSLLSNQPQHF. As DNA, the CDR3 is TGTGCCCCCAGTAGGAGTCTACTTAGCAATCAGCCCCAGCATTTT. The chain carries TRBV2 and TRBJ1-5; no reliable D call. Trimming took 11 bases from V and 0 from J, leaving 17 bases between them. CDR1 SNHLY and CDR2 FYNNEI come from the germline V gene. The CDR3 contains 15 residues.